This T cell receptor beta chain appears in the sequencing data of a study of shared clonotypes between healthy human individuals. On this clone: Its specificity is not known.

Study-wide points: Incomplete sequencing of sorted subsets was indicated by rarefaction despite large depth.

Once extracted for a subset, genomic DNA was divided evenly among several immunoSEQ plates. The sorted-subset replicate PCRs were given about 200 ng DNA, which is 25,000 to 35,000 T cell genomes. Sequencing used immunoSEQ multiplex PCR; TCRdb keeps in-frame clones, though not all of them. The repertoire includes about 2.2 million clones, approximately 94% of them detected once, and more than 1.5% sits in the top ten. Germline V gene lookup returns CDR1 KGHSH and CDR2 LQKENI. The length of the CDR3 is 18 residues. V lost 4 bases, J lost 0 bases, and 11 bases stayed unmatched. As defined, naive CD8 cells were CD45RO-negative and positively selected for CCR7, with terminally differentiated effector memory CD45RA+ cells excluded.

Specimen: naive CD8+ T cells from PBMCs. The V and J genes are TRBV18 and TRBJ1-5; 8 bases line up with TRBD1. The source is a man between 18 and 29 years old in good health. Some clones in this sample may be carry-over from other donors' samples. The CDR3: CASSLGLGQGSSNQPQHF. Written as DNA, the CDR3 is TGTGCCAGCTCACTGGGACTCGGACAGGGCAGTAGCAATCAGCCCCAGCATTTT.